This TCR beta chain was sequenced for a study of T cells in Graves' hyperthyroidism and ophthalmopathy. CDR3 size: 15 residues. Germline CDR1 is SGHTA and CDR2 is FQGNSA. V was trimmed by 3 bases and J by 5 bases, leaving 16 bases between them. The investigators amplified TCR beta CDR3 regions from RNA transcripts. Primed by the HTBI set, a first-round RT-PCR was run on the TCR CDR3. TCRdb re-called the multiplex PCR reads through MiXCR, storing one row per CDR3 protein. The sample records about 540,000 distinct CDR3 sequences, about half being singletons. The study, taken as a whole, reports: Ophthalmopathy was distinguished from stable hyperthyroidism by 13 V-J signatures. Most thyroid clonotypes with frequency above 0.001 were detected in blood. The model foresaw ophthalmopathy a median approximately 6.1 months prior to onset.

This clonotype occurred a few times. Antigen unknown. The TCR sequence derives from a woman between 18 and 29 years old with Graves' hyperthyroidism. The chain employs TRBV7-2 and TRBJ2-5; D possibly corresponds to TRBD2 (6 bases). Sample: peripheral blood or thyroid tissue (not recorded which). The CDR3 here is CASSLYREGRETQYF. In nucleotides, the CDR3 is TGTGCCAGCAGCTTGTATCGCGAAGGGAGGGAGACCCAGTACTTC.